This section outlines one T cell receptor beta chain sequence together with its context. Its antigen remains unknown. Read sequence stops 3 residues before the CDR3 end, and the germline J gene provides the missing end. This CDR3 has 12 amino acids. The V end was cut by 6 bases, the J end by 9 bases, with 12 bases between. Germline lookup yields CDR1 MNHEY and CDR2 SVGEGT. TCRdb's table, derived via immunoSEQ multiplex PCR, lists solely in-frame clones and lacks some. Reported are around 19,000 clones; the ten largest clones contain approximately 5.6%. The record originates from a study of T cells in women clearing cervical HPV infection. The overall study: Case blood was drawn when the lesion was first found; control blood after infection became undetectable. Case blood was drawn a median approximately five months after lesion detection.

Findings of the study overall: Repertoire richness, not evenness, was significantly elevated in CIN3+ cases versus controls.

MY09/MY11 PCR detected cervical HPV DNA; dot-blot assigned genotypes. What was sequenced was blood buffy coat. The clonotype originates from a woman aged 18 to 75 with a cervical HPV16 infection that either progressed to CIN3+ or cleared (not recorded which). The rearrangement uses TRBV6-2 or TRBV6-3 and TRBJ1-5; tentatively, D is TRBD1 (5 bases). Partial CDR3 DNA: TGTGCCAGCAGCGTCCGGGGGTCGCCC. This gives the protein CASSVRGSP. The whole CDR3 protein is CASSVRGSPQHF.